These 17 T cell receptor beta chains were sequenced from one sample in a study of T cells in localized non-small cell lung cancer. TCRdb's table, derived via immunoSEQ multiplex PCR, lists solely in-frame clones and lacks some. The data contain tens of thousands of clones, 85% to 95% of them singletons. The sequences come from peripheral blood, collected before any cancer treatment. The receptors originated from a woman aged 35 to 69 with stage I lung adenocarcinoma.

This chain uses TRBV7-6 with TRBJ2-2; 7 nucleotides agree with TRBD1. The CDR3 length is 14 residues. V dropped 1 base and J dropped 6; count of bases not matched to a gene: 2. From germline, CDR1 is SGHVS and CDR2 FNYEAQ. The CDR3 nucleotides read TGTGCCAGCAGCTTAGGACAGGGCGCCGGGGAGCTGTTTTTT. Its protein product is CASSLGQGAGELFF.

In its sample, this clone was seen once. This chain uses TRBV5-1 with TRBJ2-2; D gene unclear. With 0 bases removed from V and 4 bases from J, the gap between germline ends came to 16 bases. Germline CDR1 is SGHRS and CDR2 is YFSETQ. The CDR3 has 17 amino acids. The DNA for the CDR3 is TGCGCCAGCAGCTTGGACTCAGGAACCTCACTCACCGGGGAGCTGTTTTTT. Encoded protein: CASSLDSGTSLTGELFF.

The genes are TRBV19 and TRBJ2-3; perhaps TRBD2 as D (5 bases). V dropped 5 bases and J dropped 3 bases, with 12 bases sitting between them. The CDR3 runs to 14 residues. The germline gives CDR1 LNHDA, CDR2 SQIVND (reference sequence). CDR3 region: CASSDGVGTDTQYF. Here the CDR3 DNA reads TGTGCCAGTAGTGACGGGGTTGGGACAGATACGCAGTATTTT. The full variable domain, its missing parts supplied by reference TRBV19 and TRBJ2-3, is DGGITQSPKYLFRKEGQNVTLSCEQNLNHDAMYWYRQDPGQGLRLIYYSQIVNDFQKGDIAEGYSVSREKKESFPLTVTSAQKNPTAFYLCASSDGVGTDTQYFGPGTRLTVL.

This clone has just one count. V and J are TRBV7-2 and TRBJ2-5, with 14 nucleotides matching TRBD2. Looked up from germline, CDR1 is SGHTA and CDR2 is FQGNSA. This CDR3 is 15 amino acids long. The junction had 2 bases not matched to a gene; V was cut back by 7 bases and J by 1 base. The CDR3 nucleotides read TGTGCCAGCACCGGACTAGCGGGAGGCCAAGAGACCCAGTACTTC. Residues: CASTGLAGGQETQYF.

As DNA, the CDR3 is TGCGCCAGCAGCCAAGATCTCCTAGCGGGGGGGGTCGCAGATACGCAGTATTTT. Its protein is CASSQDLLAGGVADTQYF. This sequence joins TRBV4-3 and TRBJ2-3; TRBD2 matches at 12 bases. This CDR3 is built from 18 residues. V gave up 0 bases and J gave up 4 bases; unmatched junction bases: 8. The germline gives CDR1 LGHNA, CDR2 YSLEER.

J is TRBJ2-2 and V is TRBV6-5; 8 nucleotides align to TRBD1. Per the germline V gene, CDR1 is MNHEY and CDR2 is SVGAGI. The CDR3 is made up of 15 amino acids. J was trimmed by 5 bases and V by 0 bases; bases with no gene match: 2. The CDR3 DNA reads TGTGCCAGCAGTTACTCCCGACAGGGGACCGGGGAGCTGTTTTTT. Encoded protein: CASSYSRQGTGELFF.

This rearrangement joins TRBV5-1 to TRBJ1-2, with D maybe TRBD1 (5 bases). The CDR3 is made up of 12 amino acids. Germline V lookup: CDR1 SGHRS, CDR2 YFSETQ. Trimming cost V 5 bases and J 4 bases, with 9 bases left between them. The CDR3 protein is CASSLQGYGYTF. CDR3 DNA sequence: TGCGCCAGCAGTCTCCAGGGCTATGGCTACACCTTC.

Turning to this clone: Other nucleotide sequences in the sample specify the same CDR3. The genes are TRBV11-3 and TRBJ2-1; D call uncertain. Germline V gene data show CDR1 as SGHNT and CDR2 as YENEEA. With 4 bases removed from V and 7 bases from J, the gap between germline ends came to 11 bases. The CDR3 runs 13 residues. CDR3 sequence: CASSSHNVNEQFF. In nucleotides, the CDR3 is TGTGCCAGCAGCTCCCATAACGTGAATGAGCAGTTCTTC.

The chain couples TRBV10-1 to TRBJ2-3; D call uncertain. The CDR3 loop spans 15 amino acids. Germline loops: CDR1 WNHNN, CDR2 SYGVQD (reference sequence). The V end lost 0 bases, the J end lost 1 base, and 8 bases lay between the germline ends. CDR3 nucleotides: TGCGCCAGCAGTGAGTCAGGGTATCGCACAGATACGCAGTATTTT. Translation: CASSESGYRTDTQYF.

The chain couples TRBV5-1 to TRBJ2-3; TRBD2 is a possible D gene (6 bases). V lost 2 bases and J 6 bases, leaving 10 bases between the germline ends. The CDR3 covers 13 residues. Germline V lookup: CDR1 SGHRS, CDR2 YFSETQ. The CDR3 region has the DNA TGCGCCAGCAGCTTTCGGGGGATTGATACGCAGTATTTT. Translating gives CASSFRGIDTQYF.

V usage is TRBV5-6 and J usage is TRBJ2-3; no reliable D call. CDR1 and CDR2 from the germline V gene are SGHDT and YYEEEE. The CDR3 sequence is 13 residues long. The V end was cut by 6 bases, the J end by 0 bases, with 8 bases between. CDR3 region: CASTGASTDTQYF. As DNA, the CDR3 is TGTGCCAGCACCGGTGCTAGCACAGATACGCAGTATTTT.

The genes are TRBV6-6 and TRBJ2-7; D assignment may be TRBD1 or TRBD2 (5 bases each). Germline CDR1 and CDR2: MNHNY and SVGAGI (reference sequence). V was clipped by 5 bases and J by 1 base, with 12 bases between them. This CDR3 region has 14 residues. This chain's CDR3 is CASSQRDGSYEQYF. The CDR3 DNA follows: TGTGCCAGCAGTCAACGGGACGGTTCCTACGAGCAGTACTTC.

The chain employs TRBV19 and TRBJ1-1, with 10 bases matching TRBD1. With 4 bases clipped from V and 3 bases from J, the junction kept 5 bases outside the gene matches. The germline V gene has CDR1 LNHDA and CDR2 SQIVND (reference sequence). This CDR3 spans 15 amino acids. CDR3 nucleotides: TGTGCCAGTAGTACGTGGGACAGGGGATACACTGAAGCTTTCTTT. Residues: CASSTWDRGYTEAFF.

The chain recombines TRBV27 with TRBJ2-3; TRBD1 or TRBD2 may be the D gene (5 bases each). CDR1 MNHEY and CDR2 SMNVEV come from the germline V gene (reference sequence). The CDR3 runs 17 residues. Trimming took 6 bases from V and 6 from J, leaving 25 bases between them. CDR3 nucleotides: TGTGCCAGCAGCCCCGGTTGGGGCGGGCTCTATGAGGATACGCAGTATTTT. Translated, it gives CASSPGWGGLYEDTQYF.

This sequence joins TRBV9 and TRBJ1-1; possibly TRBD1 for D (6 bases). With 0 bases removed from V and 3 bases from J, the gap between germline ends came to 12 bases. Germline CDR1 SGDLS, CDR2 YYNGEE. This CDR3 comprises 15 residues. The CDR3 DNA reads TGTGCCAGCAGCGTAGGAGGAGGGGGTTACACTGAAGCTTTCTTT. Its translation: CASSVGGGGYTEAFF.

This chain joins TRBV7-2 and TRBJ2-7; 10 nucleotides align to TRBD1. J gave up 4 bases and V 4 bases, and 16 bases lay outside the gene matches. This CDR3 region has 18 residues. Germline V lookup: CDR1 SGHTA, CDR2 FQGNSA. The CDR3 region is CASSSGTGVPRTDYEQYF. Here the CDR3 DNA reads TGTGCCAGCAGCTCCGGGACAGGGGTCCCCAGAACAGATTACGAGCAGTACTTC. Filled out from reference TRBV7-2 and TRBJ2-7, the complete variable domain reads GAGVSQSPSNKVTEKGKDVELRCDPISGHTALYWYRQSLGQGLEFLIYFQGNSAPDKSGLPSDRFSAERTGGSVSTLTIQRTQQEDSAVYLCASSSGTGVPRTDYEQYFGPGTRLTVT.

The genes are TRBV18 and TRBJ2-4; 12 bases are a match to TRBD2. Trimming cost V 3 bases and J 1 base; bases outside gene matches: 4. This CDR3 contains 17 residues. Germline CDR1 is KGHSH and CDR2 is LQKENI. CDR3 coding DNA: TGTGCCAGCTCACCCCGACTAGCGGGGGCGGCCAAAAACATTCAGTACTTC. Amino acids: CASSPRLAGAAKNIQYF.